Shown below are 21 T cell receptor beta chains from a single sample sequenced in a study of cytomegalovirus exposure and HLA in healthy donors. PCR employed 60 Vbeta and 13 Jbeta primers. TCRdb's table, derived via immunoSEQ multiplex PCR, lists solely in-frame clones and lacks some. The sample carries some 190,000 clones, about four fifths recorded once. The sequenced material came from PBMCs. Receptor source: a woman aged 25-40 years in good health and CMV-seronegative.

This clone was seen only once. The CDR3 DNA follows: TGTGCCAGCAGCTTGAGGGTTAGCGGGTACGAGACCCAGTACTTC. It codes for CASSLRVSGYETQYF. This chain joins TRBV5-6 and TRBJ2-5, with TRBD2 identical over 7 bases. With 1 base clipped from V and 5 bases from J, the junction kept 8 bases outside the gene matches. This CDR3 has 15 amino acids. The germline CDR1 and CDR2 sequences are SGHDT and YYEEEE.

This chain uses TRBV19 with TRBJ1-2, with unresolved D. The CDR3 is made up of 14 amino acids. The germline V and J ends were trimmed by 6 bases and 8 bases, with 19 bases remaining between them. Germline loops: CDR1 LNHDA, CDR2 SQIVND (reference sequence). The CDR3 protein is CASRLRGGEGGYTF. The DNA for the CDR3 is TGTGCCAGTAGACTCCGGGGAGGTGAAGGGGGCTACACCTTC.

The chain couples TRBV2 to TRBJ2-1; TRBD2 matches at 9 bases. Germline loops: CDR1 SNHLY, CDR2 FYNNEI. The CDR3 is made up of 16 amino acids. CDR3 residues: CFGGGGGAVSYNEQFF. CDR3 nucleotides: TGTTTCGGCGGGGGCGGGGGGGCCGTCTCCTACAATGAGCAGTTCTTC.

J is TRBJ1-4 and V is TRBV7-9, with a possible D match to TRBD1 (6 bases). V gave up 3 bases and J gave up 0 bases, with 14 bases separating them. This CDR3 spans 17 amino acids. Germline CDR1 is SEHNR and CDR2 is FQNEAQ (reference sequence). CDR3 sequence: CASSFGAGVPTNEKLFF. The CDR3 DNA is TGTGCCAGCAGCTTTGGTGCAGGGGTCCCAACTAATGAAAAACTGTTTTTT.

This clone was counted a few times. The chain combines TRBV10-1 with TRBJ1-2, with 9 bases identical to TRBD1. The germline V gene has CDR1 WNHNN and CDR2 SYGVQD (reference sequence). V shed 3 bases and J 5 bases; nucleotides not matched to a gene: 4. The CDR3 runs to 14 residues. Written as DNA, the CDR3 is TGCGCCAGCAGTGACGGGACAGGGTTTTATGGCTACACCTTC. Protein sequence: CASSDGTGFYGYTF.

The chain couples TRBV30 to TRBJ2-1, with a tentative D call TRBD1 (5 bases). V gave up 3 bases and J gave up 12 bases, with 12 bases separating them. The germline V gene has CDR1 GTSNPN and CDR2 SVGIG (reference sequence). This CDR3 comprises 11 residues. For the CDR3, the DNA is TGTGCCTGGAGCGCCCGTGGGGCGCAGTTCTTC. This sequence encodes CAWSARGAQFF.

This clone was recorded only once. The chain couples TRBV4-1 to TRBJ1-1; D is undetermined. Germline lookup yields CDR1 MGHRA and CDR2 YSYEKL. The CDR3 length is 14 residues. The V end lost 6 bases, the J end lost 1 base, and 12 bases lay between the germline ends. The CDR3 DNA follows: TGCGCCAGCAGGTGGGTTGGGAGGAACACTGAAGCTTTCTTT. This sequence encodes CASRWVGRNTEAFF.

V gene TRBV4-1 combines with J gene TRBJ1-4; D might be TRBD1 (5 bases). Germline V CDR1 and CDR2: MGHRA, YSYEKL. The CDR3 consists of 16 residues. Trimming removed 4 bases at V and 0 bases at J, with 12 bases between. The CDR3 spells CASSRTGGSTNEKLFF. For the CDR3, the DNA is TGCGCCAGCAGCCGGACGGGGGGGTCAACTAATGAAAAACTGTTTTTT.

This clone was seen once. The rearrangement uses TRBV11-2 and TRBJ2-1; D possibly corresponds to TRBD1 (6 bases). CDR3 size: 11 residues. Trimming took off 5 bases at V and 8 bases at J, with 7 bases between the two ends. The germline V gene encodes CDR1 SGHAT and CDR2 FQNNGV. This CDR3 is CASSQGYEQFF. For the CDR3, the DNA is TGTGCCAGCAGCCAGGGGTATGAGCAGTTCTTC.

The gene calls are TRBV29-1 and TRBJ1-1; D is uncertain. This CDR3 comprises 13 residues. Germline assignment: CDR1 SQVTM and CDR2 ANQGSEA. V lost 6 bases and J lost 5, with 16 bases in between. Here the CDR3 reads CSVDRTGRTEAFF. CDR3 DNA sequence: TGCAGCGTCGACCGAACGGGGAGGACTGAAGCTTTCTTT.

The chain links TRBV19 to TRBJ2-7; a weak D match, TRBD1 (5 bases). Per the germline V gene, CDR1 is LNHDA and CDR2 is SQIVND (reference sequence). The CDR3 has 13 amino acids. V gave up 6 bases and J gave up 5 bases, with 14 bases separating them. The CDR3 nucleotides read TGTGCCAGTAGGAGCAGGGCGCTGGACGAGCAGTACTTC. Its translation is CASRSRALDEQYF.

This chain links TRBV6-7 with TRBJ1-2; D perhaps matches TRBD1 (6 bases). TRBV6-7 falls under the ORF class, with uncertain function. There are 17 residues in the CDR3. V lost 0 bases and J lost 1, with 15 bases in between. For the CDR3, the DNA is TGTGCCAGCAGTTACTCTGACTCCAGGACAGATAACTATGGCTACACCTTC. The encoded protein is CASSYSDSRTDNYGYTF.

The chain couples TRBV6-5 to TRBJ2-3; a possible D gene is TRBD1 (6 bases). The V gene's germline CDR1 is MNHEY and CDR2 SVGAGI. V lost 6 bases and J lost 5, with 12 bases in between. CDR3 length equals 13 residues. The CDR3 DNA reads TGTGCCAGCAGAAAAGGGGGTGGAGATACGCAGTATTTT. It codes for CASRKGGGDTQYF.

The chain recombines TRBV5-1 with TRBJ2-5; 10 nucleotides line up with TRBD2. V shed 4 bases, J shed 1 base, and the junction held 7 bases outside the gene matches. The CDR3 totals 16 residues. The germline gives CDR1 SGHRS, CDR2 YFSETQ. This CDR3 reads CASSSGGLAFQETQYF. CDR3 coding DNA: TGCGCCAGCAGCAGCGGGGGACTAGCGTTCCAAGAGACCCAGTACTTC.

The chain has TRBV30 and TRBJ2-2; no clear D gene. CDR3 length equals 15 residues. The germline gives CDR1 GTSNPN, CDR2 SVGIG (reference sequence). Trimming left V 4 bases short and J 2 bases short, with 14 bases between. The CDR3: CAWIRRPINTGELFF. CDR3 DNA: TGTGCCTGGATTCGGCGGCCCATTAACACCGGGGAGCTGTTTTTT.

The rearrangement links TRBV6-4 to TRBJ2-2; D is perhaps TRBD1 (6 bases). V lost 0 bases to trimming and J lost 5 bases, with 10 bases between them. The CDR3 extends over 15 amino acids. The V gene's germline CDR1 is MRHNA and CDR2 SNTAGT. The CDR3 protein is CASSDSGRGTGELFF. The CDR3 DNA sequence: TGTGCCAGCAGTGACTCCGGCAGGGGTACCGGGGAGCTGTTTTTT.

The rearrangement links TRBV5-1 to TRBJ2-7, with D tentatively TRBD1 (7 bases). Trimming removed 4 bases from V and 5 bases from J, with 19 bases in between. Per the germline V gene, CDR1 is SGHRS and CDR2 is YFSETQ. The CDR3 spans 15 residues. The CDR3 loop is CASSRQGPEGDEQYF. CDR3 nucleotide sequence: TGCGCCAGCAGCAGACAGGGTCCGGAGGGGGACGAGCAGTACTTC.

CDR3 DNA sequence: TGTGCCAGCAGCGCCCCGGGACTAGCGGGTTTCTCCTACAATGAGCAGTTCTTC. Translated: CASSAPGLAGFSYNEQFF. The rearrangement uses TRBV7-2 and TRBJ2-1, with 12 nucleotides matching TRBD2. With V trimmed by 5 bases and J by 0 bases, 8 bases remained unmatched. This CDR3 region has 18 residues. The germline V gene has CDR1 SGHTA and CDR2 FQGNSA.

Only a few counts were recorded for this clone. The V and J genes are TRBV27 and TRBJ2-3; D might be TRBD2 (5 bases). CDR3 length: 15 amino acids. Trimming cost V 2 bases and J 2 bases, with 11 bases left between them. Germline CDR1 MNHEY, CDR2 SMNVEV (reference sequence). CDR3 nucleotides: TGTGCCAGCAGTTTAGGGCTAGCTTTCACAGATACGCAGTATTTT. Protein sequence: CASSLGLAFTDTQYF.

This chain connects TRBV6-6 to TRBJ2-7, with D possibly TRBD2 on 5 matching bases. With 0 bases removed from V and 6 bases from J, the gap between germline ends came to 12 bases. CDR3 length: 14 residues. CDR1 is MNHNY and CDR2 is SVGAGI in the germline V gene (reference sequence). CDR3 bases: TGTGCCAGCAGTTACTCGTTAGAGGGAAGCGAGCAGTACTTC. Translation: CASSYSLEGSEQYF.

Only one count was recorded for this clone. In nucleotides, the CDR3 is TGTGCCAGCAGCCAAGAGATGTCAGGGGGCGCAGGCGGCGGCTACACCTTC. It translates to CASSQEMSGGAGGGYTF. The chain employs TRBV4-2 and TRBJ1-2; TRBD1 matches 8 bases. This CDR3 contains 17 residues. The V and J ends lost 0 bases and 8 bases, in that order; junction bases with no gene match: 14. Germline CDR1 LGHNA, CDR2 YNFKEQ.